This T cell receptor (beta chain) comes out of a study of sequential checkpoint blockade in melanoma. Study conclusions and caveats: Pretreatment TIL clonality tracked with response in the nivolumab-first arm.

This clone was counted ten times or more. The antigen is undetermined. Treatment described: randomized to nivolumab then ipilimumab (arm A) or the reverse (arm B). TCRdb keeps only in-frame clones here, not all; method: immunoSEQ multiplex PCR. The sample shows 3,500 to 4,500 clones, about 23% of them seen only once. The origin of this receptor is a human donor with melanoma. The sample was tumor tissue (inferred from file names), taken from a patient given nivolumab and ipilimumab in sequence.

The CDR3 DNA sequence: TGTGCCAGCAGCTTGAAGGGAGGACAGTCGTTTAGGAACACTGAAGCTTTCTTT. Its protein is CASSLKGGQSFRNTEAFF. The V gene is TRBV11-3, the J gene TRBJ1-1; possible D gene TRBD1, 6 bases. Germline V lookup: CDR1 SGHNT, CDR2 YENEEA. The CDR3 has 18 amino acids. V gave up 3 bases and J gave up 1 base, with 21 bases separating them.